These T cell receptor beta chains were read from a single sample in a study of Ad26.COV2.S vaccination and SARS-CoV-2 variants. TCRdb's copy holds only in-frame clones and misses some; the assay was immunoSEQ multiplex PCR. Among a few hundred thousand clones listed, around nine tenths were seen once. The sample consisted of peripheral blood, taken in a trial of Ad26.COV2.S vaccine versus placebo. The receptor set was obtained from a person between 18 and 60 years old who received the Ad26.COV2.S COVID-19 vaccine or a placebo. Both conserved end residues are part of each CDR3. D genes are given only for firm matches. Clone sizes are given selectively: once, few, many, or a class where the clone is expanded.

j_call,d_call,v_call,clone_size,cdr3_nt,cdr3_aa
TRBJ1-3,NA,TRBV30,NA,TGTGCCTGGAGTGTGGCCTCTGGAAACACCATATATTTT,CAWSVASGNTIYF
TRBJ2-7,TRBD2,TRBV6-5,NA,TGTGCCAGCAGTCCCAAACTAGCGGCAGTGGGCGAGCAGTACTTC,CASSPKLAAVGEQYF
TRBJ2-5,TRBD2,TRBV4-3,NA,TGCGCCAGCAGCCAAAGCTTGGGACTAGCACTCCAAGAGACCCAGTACTTC,CASSQSLGLALQETQYF
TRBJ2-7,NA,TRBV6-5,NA,TGTGCCAGCAGTTTCGGGGCGAAACCCCCTATTTACGAGCAGTACTTC,CASSFGAKPPIYEQYF
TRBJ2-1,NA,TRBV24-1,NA,TGTGCCACCAGTGATCCGAACAGTGGGGAGCAGTTCTTC,CATSDPNSGEQFF
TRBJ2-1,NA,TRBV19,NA,TGTGCCAGTAGTATTGGAACTTTGGGCACCTACAATGAGCAGTTCTTC,CASSIGTLGTYNEQFF
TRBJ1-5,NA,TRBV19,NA,TGTGCCTGCCATGACTATAATCAGCCCCAGCATTTT,CACHDYNQPQHF
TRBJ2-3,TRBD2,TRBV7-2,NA,TGTGCCAGCAGCTTAGGGGCTAGCGGGATCATAGATTTT,CASSLGASGIIDF
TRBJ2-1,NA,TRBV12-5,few,TGTGCTAGTGGTTTGACCCGGGGGCCTTACAATGAGCAGTTCTTC,CASGLTRGPYNEQFF
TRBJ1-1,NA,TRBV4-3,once,TGCGCCAGCAGCCACACGGCGAACACTGAAGCTTTCTTT,CASSHTANTEAFF
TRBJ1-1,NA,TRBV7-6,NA,TGTGCCAGCAGCTCAGGGGTGGGGAACACTGAAGCTTTCTTT,CASSSGVGNTEAFF
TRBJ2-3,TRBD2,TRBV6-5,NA,TGTGCCAGCAGTTACTCAGCGGGGCCTCACACAGATACGCAGTATTTT,CASSYSAGPHTDTQYF
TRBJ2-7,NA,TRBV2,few,TGTGCCAGCAGCCTAGACAGCGGCGAGCAGTACTTC,CASSLDSGEQYF
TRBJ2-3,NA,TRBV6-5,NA,TGTGCCAGCAGAAGGAATACAGATACGCAGTATTTT,CASRRNTDTQYF
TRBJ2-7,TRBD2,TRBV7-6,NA,TGTGCCAGCAGCTTGGTAGCGGGAGGGCCGGGCGAGCAGTACTTC,CASSLVAGGPGEQYF
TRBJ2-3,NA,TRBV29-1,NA,TGCAGCGTACATGGACAGTACACAGATACGCAGTATTTT,CSVHGQYTDTQYF
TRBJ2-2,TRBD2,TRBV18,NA,TGTGCCAGCTCACCACCCGGGACTAGCGGGAGGGCCTCCGGGGAGCTGTTTTTT,CASSPPGTSGRASGELFF
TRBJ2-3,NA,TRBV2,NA,TGTGCCAGCAGGGAGACGGTAGCCAGAGATACGCAGTATTTT,CASRETVARDTQYF
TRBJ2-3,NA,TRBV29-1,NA,TGCAGCGCCGTGAAGATTGTACGGGGACCGATGAGCACAGATACGCAGTATTTT,CSAVKIVRGPMSTDTQYF
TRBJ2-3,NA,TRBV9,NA,TGTGCCAGCAGCGTACGGGCGGGCTCTAGCACAGATACGCAGTATTTT,CASSVRAGSSTDTQYF
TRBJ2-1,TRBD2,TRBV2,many,TGTGCCAGCAGGCCCTGGACTAGCGGGAGGGGGTACAATGAGCAGTTCTTC,CASRPWTSGRGYNEQFF
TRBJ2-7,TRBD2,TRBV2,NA,TGTGCCAGCACAATACGCAGGACTAGCGGGAGCGGACTACCCTACGAGCAGTACTTC,CASTIRRTSGSGLPYEQYF
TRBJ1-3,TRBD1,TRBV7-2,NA,TGTGCCACCGCCCAGGGGGACGGAAACACCATATATTTT,CATAQGDGNTIYF
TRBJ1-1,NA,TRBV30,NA,TGTGCCTGGAGTGTACCAGAGAACACTGAAGCTTTCTTT,CAWSVPENTEAFF
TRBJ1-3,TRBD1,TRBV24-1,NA,TGTGCCACCAGGGGACAGGGGACGGACACCATATATTTT,CATRGQGTDTIYF
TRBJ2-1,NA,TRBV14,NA,TGTGCCAGCAGCCAAGTTTTCGGCGATGAGCAGTTCTTC,CASSQVFGDEQFF
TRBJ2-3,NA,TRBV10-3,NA,TGTGCCATCAAGCCAGGTACTAGCACAGATACGCAGTATTTT,CAIKPGTSTDTQYF
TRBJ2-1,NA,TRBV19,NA,TGTGCCAGTAGTATAGGTGATTACAATGAGCAGTTCTTC,CASSIGDYNEQFF
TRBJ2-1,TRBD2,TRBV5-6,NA,TGTGCCAGCAACCTAGCGGGAGCGAGGAATGAGCAGTTCTTC,CASNLAGARNEQFF
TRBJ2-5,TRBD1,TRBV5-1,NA,TGCGCCAGCAGCCAGGGACAGGGCGCAGAGACCCAGTACTTC,CASSQGQGAETQYF
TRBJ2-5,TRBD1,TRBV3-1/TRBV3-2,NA,TGTGCCAGCAGCCCTAACCGGGACAGGGACCAAGAGACCCAGTACTTC,CASSPNRDRDQETQYF
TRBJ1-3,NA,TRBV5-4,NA,TGTGCCAGCAGCTACGCCCCCCAGGGGTACGCTGGAAACACCATATATTTT,CASSYAPQGYAGNTIYF
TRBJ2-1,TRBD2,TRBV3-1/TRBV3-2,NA,TGTGCCAGCAGCCCGCCGACTAGCGGGGGGTCCTACAATGAGCAGTTCTTC,CASSPPTSGGSYNEQFF
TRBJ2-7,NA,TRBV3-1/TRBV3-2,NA,TGTGCCAGCAGCGTACCCGGGATGGGCACCTACGAGCAGTACTTC,CASSVPGMGTYEQYF
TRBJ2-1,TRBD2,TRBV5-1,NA,TGCGCCAGCAGCAACGTTATAGGGACTAGCTCCTACAATGAGCAGTTCTTC,CASSNVIGTSSYNEQFF
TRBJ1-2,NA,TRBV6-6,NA,TGTGCCAGCAGTCCTGGGGGGAGCTACACCTTC,CASSPGGSYTF
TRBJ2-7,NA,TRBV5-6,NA,TGTGCCAGCAGCTTAGACCGGTCTCGGGAGCAGTACTTC,CASSLDRSREQYF
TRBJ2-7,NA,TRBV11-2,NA,TGTGCCAGCAGCCCAGCCGGGGCAACCTACGAGCAGTACTTC,CASSPAGATYEQYF
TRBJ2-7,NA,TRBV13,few,TGTGCCAGCAGAAAGCAAGGGAGCTACGAGCAGTACTTC,CASRKQGSYEQYF
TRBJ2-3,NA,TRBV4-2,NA,TGTGCCAGCAGCCAAGGACTGGGGCCAGATACGCAGTATTTT,CASSQGLGPDTQYF
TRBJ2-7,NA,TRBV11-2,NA,TGTGCCAGCAGCCTAGGGATCCTCTACGAGCAGTACTTC,CASSLGILYEQYF
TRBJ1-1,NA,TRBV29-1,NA,TGCAGCGTAGCCTACGGAACAAACACTGAAGCTTTCTTT,CSVAYGTNTEAFF
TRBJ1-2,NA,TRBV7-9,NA,TGTGCCAGCCATCCCCTGGAGGACGCAGGCTATGGCTACACCTTC,CASHPLEDAGYGYTF
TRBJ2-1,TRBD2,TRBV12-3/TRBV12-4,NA,TGTGCCAGCAGGCTAGCGGCCGCCAATGAGCAGTTCTTC,CASRLAAANEQFF
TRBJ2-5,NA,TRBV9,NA,TGTGCCAGCAGCGTAGAGACGAGCCAAGAGACCCAGTACTTC,CASSVETSQETQYF
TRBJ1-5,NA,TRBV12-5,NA,TGTGCTAGGGAACAGGGATTTAGCAATCAGCCCCAGCATTTT,CAREQGFSNQPQHF
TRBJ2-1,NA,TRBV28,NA,TGTGCCAGCAGTTTACCCCACCGGGAGCAGTTCTTC,CASSLPHREQFF
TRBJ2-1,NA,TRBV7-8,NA,TGTGCCAGCAGCTTAGTGGGCAGGGGTGTTGAGCAGTTCTTC,CASSLVGRGVEQFF